This is a list of T cell receptor beta chains from one sample in a study of CD8 T cells in ankylosing spondylitis. TCRdb ran MiXCR on the 5' RACE reads and lists one entry per CDR3 protein. This sample has 200,000 to 250,000 distinct CDR3 sequences; around 16% occur once, and the top ten carry under 45%. Material: blood, either unsorted or a sorted T cell fraction (not recorded which). These receptors were taken from a male donor with ankylosing spondylitis. Both conserved end residues are part of each CDR3. Each record gives: clone size, D gene, V gene, J gene, CDR3 DNA, CDR3 protein. A D gene is named only where the DNA matches it firmly. Not every row has a clone size; where given, it reads once, few, many or a size class.

clone size: few
D gene: TRBD2
V gene: TRBV11-2
J gene: TRBJ2-2
CDR3 DNA: TGTGCCAGCAGCTATATTTCGGGGGGGAGCGGCACCGGGGAGCTGTTTTTT
CDR3 protein: CASSYISGGSGTGELFF

clone size: few
D gene: TRBD1
V gene: TRBV7-9
J gene: TRBJ1-2
CDR3 DNA: TGTGCCAGCAGCTGGGGGACAGATTTTTATGGCTACACCTTC
CDR3 protein: CASSWGTDFYGYTF

clone size: NA
D gene: NA
V gene: TRBV15
J gene: TRBJ2-2
CDR3 DNA: TGTGCCACCAGCCTGGTGGTTGCGAGCACCGGGGAGCTGTTTTTT
CDR3 protein: CATSLVVASTGELFF

clone size: NA
D gene: TRBD2
V gene: TRBV2
J gene: TRBJ2-2
CDR3 DNA: TGTGCCAGCACTCGAGGGCTAGCGGGGGGATTTACCGGGGAGCTGTTTTTT
CDR3 protein: CASTRGLAGGFTGELFF

clone size: NA
D gene: NA
V gene: TRBV30
J gene: TRBJ2-2
CDR3 DNA: TGTGCCTGCTTGGTGTCCCACACCGGGGAGCTGTTTTTT
CDR3 protein: CACLVSHTGELFF

clone size: few
D gene: NA
V gene: TRBV6-5
J gene: TRBJ1-5
CDR3 DNA: TGTGCCAGCAGTTCCACCGGGGAAGGTATTCAGCCCCAGCATTTT
CDR3 protein: CASSSTGEGIQPQHF

clone size: few
D gene: NA
V gene: TRBV7-9
J gene: TRBJ2-5
CDR3 DNA: TGTGCCAGCAGCTACGAGGAGGAAGAGACCCAGTACTTC
CDR3 protein: CASSYEEEETQYF

clone size: few
D gene: NA
V gene: TRBV12-3/TRBV12-4
J gene: TRBJ2-2
CDR3 DNA: TGTGCCAGCAGTTTAATGTCTGGGGAGCTGTTTTTT
CDR3 protein: CASSLMSGELFF

clone size: NA
D gene: NA
V gene: TRBV14
J gene: TRBJ2-7
CDR3 DNA: TGTGCCAGCAGCCAAGGTAGTGGGCGAAGCTACGAGCAGTACTTC
CDR3 protein: CASSQGSGRSYEQYF

clone size: few
D gene: TRBD2
V gene: TRBV2
J gene: TRBJ2-1
CDR3 DNA: TGTGCCAGCAGTGAGTTTAGGGCTAGCGGGGCCTACAATGAGCAGTTCTTC
CDR3 protein: CASSEFRASGAYNEQFF

clone size: many
D gene: NA
V gene: TRBV11-2
J gene: TRBJ1-1
CDR3 DNA: TGTGCCAGCAGCTTAGATCTTGCTAATCAAGGGAGGACTGAAGCTTTCTTT
CDR3 protein: CASSLDLANQGRTEAFF